Below, 21 T cell receptor beta chains from the same sample are listed, as sequenced in a study of blood T cell repertoires in COVID-19. TCRdb's copy holds only in-frame clones and misses some; the assay was immunoSEQ multiplex PCR. Of 200,000 to 250,000 clones listed, 70% to 90% are singletons. The sample taken for sequencing was peripheral blood. The receptors were sampled from an elderly woman with acute or convalescent COVID-19.

This chain connects TRBV6-5 to TRBJ2-7, with D perhaps matching TRBD1 (5 bases). Germline CDR1 is MNHEY and CDR2 is SVGAGI. The length of the CDR3 is 15 residues. The V and J ends lost 6 bases and 2 bases respectively, with 17 bases between them. CDR3 amino acids: CASSPTPDNTYEQYF. The CDR3 nucleotides read TGTGCCAGCAGCCCAACACCGGACAACACCTACGAGCAGTACTTC.

The chain links TRBV30 to TRBJ2-3; TRBD2 matches 8 bases. CDR3 length: 14 residues. Germline V gives CDR1 GTSNPN, CDR2 SVGIG (reference sequence). Trimming at V came to 2 bases and at J to 4 bases, leaving 5 bases not matched to a gene. Here the CDR3 DNA reads TGTGCCTGGAGTAAGGGAGCGGGGGCAGATACGCAGTATTTT. Its protein product is CAWSKGAGADTQYF.

V and J are TRBV7-8 and TRBJ2-3, with D possibly TRBD1 on 5 matching bases. Per the germline V gene, CDR1 is SGHVS and CDR2 is FQNEAQ. CDR3 size: 16 residues. Trimming left V 3 bases short and J 3 bases short, with 16 bases between. DNA of the CDR3: TGTGCCAGCAGCTTTTGGGCTCCAGCAGGGACAGATACGCAGTATTTT. Amino acid sequence: CASSFWAPAGTDTQYF.

The chain carries TRBV27 and TRBJ1-1; 9 nucleotides line up with TRBD1. The germline CDR1 and CDR2 sequences are MNHEY and SMNVEV (reference sequence). CDR3 size: 13 residues. After removal of 6 bases from V and 4 bases from J, the junction contained 3 bases not matched to a gene. This chain's CDR3 is CASSRQGVTEAFF. CDR3 nucleotide sequence: TGTGCCAGCAGCAGACAGGGGGTCACTGAAGCTTTCTTT.

The genes are TRBV19 and TRBJ1-5, with a weak D call TRBD1 (5 bases). Germline V lookup: CDR1 LNHDA, CDR2 SQIVND (reference sequence). V lost 5 bases and J 7 bases, leaving 12 bases between the germline ends. The CDR3 extends over 13 amino acids. CDR3 loop: CASSLQGGQPQHF. The CDR3 DNA reads TGTGCCAGTAGTCTGCAGGGTGGGCAGCCCCAGCATTTT.

The rearrangement uses TRBV18 and TRBJ2-3; 7 positions agree with TRBD1. This CDR3 has 14 amino acids. Germline-derived CDR1 and CDR2 are KGHSH and LQKENI. V was pared by 2 bases and J by 4 bases, with 3 bases of the junction left unmatched. The CDR3 DNA is TGTGCCAGCTCACCAACAGGGGCCGCAGATACGCAGTATTTT. Amino acids: CASSPTGAADTQYF.

The rearrangement uses TRBV19 and TRBJ1-1; D possibly corresponds to TRBD1 (6 bases). In germline, CDR1 is LNHDA, CDR2 SQIVND (reference sequence). This CDR3 has 16 residues. V was cut by 7 bases and J by 4 bases, with 22 bases left in between. The CDR3 loop is CASTWPGHQVGTEAFF. CDR3 coding DNA: TGTGCCAGTACCTGGCCGGGACACCAGGTGGGCACTGAAGCTTTCTTT.

The J gene is TRBJ2-7, the V gene TRBV29-1, with 9 bases that match TRBD1. Germline lookup yields CDR1 SQVTM and CDR2 ANQGSEA. J gave up 4 bases and V 3 bases, and 7 bases lay outside the gene matches. The CDR3 covers 14 residues. CDR3 in DNA: TGCAGCGTTGACGGCGACAGGGGGTTATACGAGCAGTACTTC. Its translation: CSVDGDRGLYEQYF.

The chain links TRBV4-1 to TRBJ2-7; no clear D gene. Germline loops: CDR1 MGHRA, CDR2 YSYEKL. This CDR3 is 13 amino acids long. V was shortened by 1 base and J by 6 bases, with 10 bases between the two germline ends. The CDR3 sequence is CASSQVAGSEQYF. The CDR3 DNA sequence: TGCGCCAGCAGCCAAGTGGCAGGTTCCGAGCAGTACTTC.

Only one count was recorded for this clone. The chain has TRBV10-3 and TRBJ2-5; D is perhaps TRBD2 (8 bases). Trimming removed 10 bases at V and 4 bases at J, with 28 bases between. Germline CDR1 reads ENHRY; CDR2 reads SYGVKD. This CDR3 contains 17 residues. The CDR3 is CASRTSRGDSGGETQYF. The CDR3 DNA sequence: TGTGCCAGCCGGACTAGCAGGGGGGATTCAGGCGGAGAGACCCAGTACTTC.

J is TRBJ1-6 and V is TRBV30, with TRBD1 as a possible D gene (5 bases). This CDR3 has 16 residues. Germline V gene lookup returns CDR1 GTSNPN and CDR2 SVGIG (reference sequence). V lost 0 bases and J 3 bases, leaving 12 bases between the germline ends. The CDR3 loop is CAWSVPGLSYNSPLHF. The CDR3 nucleotides are TGTGCCTGGAGTGTACCAGGGTTGAGCTATAATTCACCCCTCCACTTT.

The chain links TRBV29-1 to TRBJ2-7, with 7 bases lining up with TRBD1. The length of the CDR3 is 12 residues. V gave up 4 bases and J gave up 0 bases; unmatched junction bases: 0. Germline-derived CDR1 and CDR2 are SQVTM and ANQGSEA. CDR3 nucleotides: TGCAGCGTTGCAGGGGGCTCCTACGAGCAGTACTTC. This codes for CSVAGGSYEQYF.

The chain joins TRBV12-5 to TRBJ1-5; TRBD1 is a possible D gene (6 bases). Trimming cost V 6 bases and J 7 bases, with 19 bases left between them. Germline V gives CDR1 LGHNT, CDR2 FRNRAP. The CDR3 covers 15 residues. The CDR3 loop reads CASGPPGVTKQPQHF. CDR3 coding DNA: TGTGCTAGTGGGCCCCCAGGGGTCACCAAACAGCCCCAGCATTTT.

The chain employs TRBV11-3 and TRBJ1-2, with D hard to call. Trimming stripped 4 bases from V and 2 bases from J, with 2 bases between. This CDR3 is 11 amino acids long. CDR1 and CDR2 (germline): SGHNT, YENEEA. Written as DNA, the CDR3 is TGTGCCAGCAGCTCGAACTATGGCTACACCTTC. Amino acid sequence: CASSSNYGYTF. Full variable domain (remainder filled in from reference TRBV11-3 and TRBJ1-2): EAGVVQSPRYKIIEKKQPVAFWCNPISGHNTLYWYLQNLGQGPELLIRYENEEAVDDSQLPKDRFSAERLKGVDSTLKIQPAELGDSAVYLCASSSNYGYTFGSGTRLTVV.

J is TRBJ1-4 and V is TRBV18; TRBD1 matches 10 bases. CDR3 length: 15 residues. The V gene end was trimmed by 2 bases and the J gene end by 7 bases; junction bases not matched to a gene: 4. Germline lookup yields CDR1 KGHSH and CDR2 LQKENI. Here the CDR3 DNA reads TGTGCCAGCTCACCAGGGACAGGGGCGACTGAAAAACTGTTTTTT. It translates to CASSPGTGATEKLFF.

The chain joins TRBV4-3 to TRBJ1-2, with D hard to call. In germline, CDR1 is LGHNA, CDR2 YSLEER. V lost 0 bases, J lost 7 bases, and 9 bases lay in between. The CDR3 is 13 amino acids. In nucleotides, the CDR3 is TGCGCCAGCAGCCAAGATGGAGCTTTTGGCTACACCTTC. Its protein is CASSQDGAFGYTF.

Ten or more counts support this clone. The CDR3 sequence is CASSLGGPDNEQFF. CDR3 sequence (DNA): TGTGCCAGCAGCTTAGGAGGGCCAGACAATGAGCAGTTCTTC. The gene calls are TRBV7-9 and TRBJ2-1; TRBD2 is a possible D gene (5 bases). There are 14 residues in the CDR3. V gave up 1 base and J gave up 5 bases, with 9 bases separating them. The germline V gene encodes CDR1 SEHNR and CDR2 FQNEAQ (reference sequence).

This clone was counted a few times. The chain employs TRBV4-2 and TRBJ1-4; a weak D match, TRBD1 (5 bases). The CDR3 consists of 14 residues. V was shortened by 0 bases and J by 11 bases, with 13 bases between the two germline ends. Germline V gene lookup returns CDR1 LGHNA and CDR2 YNFKEQ. The CDR3 bases are TGTGCCAGCAGCCAAGAAGGCGTCAAGGGGAAACTGTTTTTT. It encodes CASSQEGVKGKLFF.

To note about this clone: Other nucleotide sequences from this sample produce the same CDR3. The genes are TRBV30 and TRBJ1-5; tentatively, D is TRBD1 (5 bases). The CDR3 is 13 residues long. Trimming stripped 1 base from V and 1 base from J, with 5 bases between. The germline CDR1 and CDR2 sequences are GTSNPN and SVGIG (reference sequence). CDR3 loop: CAWSAGSNQPQHF. The CDR3 region has the DNA TGTGCCTGGAGTGCAGGGAGCAATCAGCCCCAGCATTTT. Full variable domain (missing parts from reference TRBV30 and TRBJ1-5): SQTIHQWPATLVQPVGSPLSLECTVEGTSNPNLYWYRQAAGRGLQLLFYSVGIGQISSEVPQNLSASRPQDRQFILSSKKLLLSDSGFYLCAWSAGSNQPQHFGDGTRLSIL.

V usage is TRBV19 and J usage is TRBJ1-4, with TRBD1 matching 9 bases. V lost 8 bases and J lost 8; bases outside the gene matches: 6. This CDR3 comprises 13 residues. Germline CDR1 LNHDA, CDR2 SQIVND (reference sequence). CDR3 in DNA: TGTGCCAGTTCGGACAGGGGAGAAGAAAAACTGTTTTTT. Its protein product is CASSDRGEEKLFF.

The chain is built from TRBV19 and TRBJ2-7; 8 positions agree with TRBD2. The junction had 12 bases not matched to a gene; V was cut back by 6 bases and J by 5 bases. Germline V CDR1 and CDR2: LNHDA, SQIVND (reference sequence). This CDR3 is 15 amino acids long. DNA for the CDR3: TGTGCCAGTAGCACGGGGGGGGGCTTAATGGACGAGCAGTACTTC. This codes for CASSTGGGLMDEQYF. Looking up the rest from reference TRBV19 and TRBJ2-7 gives the full variable domain: DGGITQSPKYLFRKEGQNVTLSCEQNLNHDAMYWYRQDPGQGLRLIYYSQIVNDFQKGDIAEGYSVSREKKESFPLTVTSAQKNPTAFYLCASSTGGGLMDEQYFGPGTRLTVT.